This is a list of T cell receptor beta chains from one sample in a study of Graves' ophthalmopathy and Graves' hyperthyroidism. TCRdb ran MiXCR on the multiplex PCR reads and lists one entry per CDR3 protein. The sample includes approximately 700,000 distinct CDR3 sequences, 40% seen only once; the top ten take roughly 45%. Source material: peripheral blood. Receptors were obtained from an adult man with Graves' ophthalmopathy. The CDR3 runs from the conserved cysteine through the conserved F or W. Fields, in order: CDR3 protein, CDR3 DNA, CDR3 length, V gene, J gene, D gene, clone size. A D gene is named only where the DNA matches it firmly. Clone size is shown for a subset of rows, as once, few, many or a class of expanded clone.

CASSPGFSVVHEQYF	TGTGCCAGCAGTCCAGGGTTCTCAGTTGTCCACGAGCAGTACTTC	15	TRBV7-6	TRBJ2-7	NA	few
CASSQIRATREKLFF	TGTGCCAGCAGCCAAATCCGTGCGACTAGGGAAAAACTGTTTTTT	15	TRBV7-9	TRBJ1-4	NA	few
CSVGQGIDSPLHF	TGCAGCGTGGGACAGGGGATCGATTCACCCCTCCACTTT	13	TRBV29-1	TRBJ1-6	TRBD1	many
CASSPFVKGLGGYTF	TGTGCCAGCAGTCCCTTTGTTAAGGGGTTAGGTGGCTACACCTTC	15	TRBV2	TRBJ1-2	NA	NA
CSAGLDWRTEAFF	TGCAGCGCCGGACTGGATTGGAGGACTGAAGCTTTCTTT	13	TRBV29-1	TRBJ1-1	NA	many
CASSLLDYHEQYF	TGTGCCAGCAGTTTATTGGACTATCACGAGCAGTACTTC	13	TRBV28	TRBJ2-7	NA	once
CASSERAGSHNEQYF	TGTGCCAGCAGTGAAAGGGCAGGGTCTCACAACGAGCAGTACTTC	15	TRBV2	TRBJ2-7	NA	few
CASRQGRGYEQYF	TGCGCCAGCAGGCAGGGGCGAGGCTACGAGCAGTACTTC	13	TRBV5-1	TRBJ2-7	NA	few
CASSRQGFTYEQYF	TGTGCCAGCAGCCGACAGGGGTTTACCTACGAGCAGTACTTC	14	TRBV7-6	TRBJ2-7	TRBD1	many
CASSLGGPMNTEAFF	TGTGCCAGCAGCCTAGGGGGTCCGATGAACACTGAAGCTTTCTTT	15	TRBV9	TRBJ1-1	NA	few
CATTSWRGQTEAIF	TGTGCCACCACGTCGTGGAGGGGTCAGACTGAAGCTATCTTT	14	TRBV24-1	TRBJ1-1	NA	NA
CASSTDRAETQYF	TGTGCCAGCAGTACAGACAGGGCGGAGACCCAGTACTTC	13	TRBV12-3/TRBV12-4	TRBJ2-5	TRBD1	NA
CSARPGGYGYTF	TGCAGTGCGCGACCTGGGGGCTATGGCTACACCTTC	12	TRBV20-1	TRBJ1-2	NA	NA
CSARGTGALFNSPLHF	TGCAGTGCTAGGGGAACGGGGGCTTTATTTAATTCACCCCTCCACTTT	16	TRBV20-1	TRBJ1-6	NA	NA
CASSRQDKGETQYF	TGTGCCAGCAGTAGACAGGATAAGGGAGAGACCCAGTACTTC	14	TRBV7-2	TRBJ2-5	NA	NA
CSVEGGSTIYF	TGCAGCGTTGAAGGGGGAAGCACCATATATTTT	11	TRBV29-1	TRBJ1-3	NA	NA
CASSFVEVNLNTEAFF	TGTGCCAGCAGCTTCGTTGAGGTGAACTTGAACACTGAAGCTTTCTTT	16	TRBV7-9	TRBJ1-1	NA	few
CASSWGNGYEQYF	TGTGCCAGCAGTTGGGGGAACGGCTACGAGCAGTACTTC	13	TRBV12-3/TRBV12-4	TRBJ2-7	NA	NA
CASSMRLGNYGYTF	TGTGCCAGCAGCATGAGACTGGGAAACTATGGCTACACCTTC	14	TRBV9	TRBJ1-2	NA	NA
CASSRTGGGSQPQHF	TGTGCCAGCAGCCGGACAGGGGGCGGAAGTCAGCCCCAGCATTTT	15	TRBV25-1	TRBJ1-5	TRBD1	NA
CASSYTRGNTEAFF	TGTGCCAGCAGTTACACCAGGGGAAACACTGAAGCTTTCTTT	14	TRBV6-5	TRBJ1-1	NA	NA
CSGRQGAHGYTF	TGCAGCGGGCGACAGGGGGCGCATGGCTACACCTTC	12	TRBV29-1	TRBJ1-2	TRBD1	NA
CASSPRSSGGPGELFF	TGTGCCAGCAGCCCAAGAAGCTCGGGAGGCCCCGGGGAGCTGTTTTTT	16	TRBV7-9	TRBJ2-2	TRBD2	NA
CASSQAHQRQETQYF	TGTGCCAGCAGCCAAGCCCATCAGAGGCAAGAGACCCAGTACTTC	15	TRBV7-9	TRBJ2-5	NA	NA
CAISWSAAETQYF	TGTGCCATCAGTTGGAGCGCGGCAGAGACCCAGTACTTC	13	TRBV10-3	TRBJ2-5	NA	many
CSASYRGINQPQRF	TGCAGTGCTAGTTACAGGGGTATCAATCAGCCCCAGCGTTTT	14	TRBV20-1	TRBJ1-5	TRBD1	NA